This T cell receptor (beta chain) was sequenced for a study of shared clonotypes between healthy human individuals. In the study overall: Sampling drew on donors who were a couple of women and a few men aged 18 to 49. Study results and caveats: Lower generation probabilities were found for non-shared clonotypes than for those shared by all four donors. It was anticipated that sequencing depth would influence how many clonotypes donors shared.

Free of recent acute infections or vaccinations, the donors were healthy HIV-negative adults. The assay was immunoSEQ multiplex PCR, and TCRdb's table has in-frame clones only and misses some. This repertoire shows 2,500,000 or so clones, roughly nine tenths found once; its top ten account for about 0.13%. Note on this clone: What it binds is not known.

This CDR3 is built from 16 residues. Per the germline V gene, CDR1 is PRHDT and CDR2 is FYEKMQ (reference sequence). Trimming removed 5 bases at V and 0 bases at J, with 17 bases between. The V and J genes are TRBV13 and TRBJ2-7; D is unclear. Source material: naive CD4+ T cells sorted from blood. The subset: CD45RA+ positively selected. The clonotype comes from a man younger than 35 in good health. CDR3 sequence: CASSPPLGSSSYEQYF. CDR3 coding DNA: TGTGCCAGCAGCCCCCCTTTGGGGTCGAGCTCCTACGAGCAGTACTTC. The variable domain in full, with the rest retrieved from reference TRBV13 and TRBJ2-7, is AAGVIQSPRHLIKEKRETATLKCYPIPRHDTVYWYQQGPGQDPQFLISFYEKMQSDKGSIPDRFSAQQFSDYHSELNMSSLELGDSALYFCASSPPLGSSSYEQYFGPGTRLTVT.